The 14 T cell receptor beta chains below were found in one sample sequenced in a study of blood T cell repertoires in COVID-19. Some clones are missing from TCRdb's copy, which holds only in-frame ones; the method was immunoSEQ multiplex PCR. The sample records around 200,000 clones, about 85% being singletons. Sequenced input: peripheral blood. All receptors come from a woman aged 18-35 years who had recovered from COVID-19.

This rearrangement joins TRBV19 to TRBJ1-6, with 10 positions matching TRBD1. This CDR3 is 16 amino acids long. With 9 bases clipped from V and 9 bases from J, the junction kept 14 bases outside the gene matches. The germline CDR1 and CDR2 sequences are LNHDA and SQIVND (reference sequence). The CDR3 protein is CASDPRPDRGLSPLHF. In nucleotides, the CDR3 is TGTGCCAGCGACCCGAGACCAGACAGGGGGCTTTCACCCCTCCACTTT.

The chain has TRBV4-1 and TRBJ2-1; 8 bases are shared with TRBD2. The germline gives CDR1 MGHRA, CDR2 YSYEKL. This CDR3 comprises 18 residues. Germline trimming cut 4 bases from V and 7 bases from J; bases unmatched to any gene: 18. CDR3 nucleotides: TGCGCCAGCAGCCTTAACGCCCCGGGACTAGGCTATAGAAATGAGCAGTTCTTC. Its translation is CASSLNAPGLGYRNEQFF.

CDR3 residues: CASSPAAGSGNTIYF. The CDR3, as DNA: TGTGCCAGCTCACCTGCCGCGGGCTCTGGAAACACCATATATTTT. This chain joins TRBV18 and TRBJ1-3, with D hard to call. V was cut by 3 bases and J by 0 bases, with 9 bases left in between. Germline V gene data show CDR1 as KGHSH and CDR2 as LQKENI. This CDR3 contains 15 residues. Full variable domain (remainder filled in from reference TRBV18 and TRBJ1-3): NAGVMQNPRHLVRRRGQEARLRCSPMKGHSHVYWYRQLPEEGLKFMVYLQKENIIDESGMPKERFSAEFPKEGPSILRIQQVVRGDSAAYFCASSPAAGSGNTIYFGEGSWLTVV.

The CDR3 sequence: CAWSAGSNTGELFF. The CDR3 nucleotides are TGTGCCTGGAGTGCAGGGTCGAACACCGGGGAGCTGTTTTTT. The rearrangement links TRBV30 to TRBJ2-2, with D perhaps TRBD1 (5 bases). This CDR3 contains 14 residues. The germline V and J ends were trimmed by 1 base and 0 bases, with 6 bases remaining between them. Germline CDR1 reads GTSNPN; CDR2 reads SVGIG (reference sequence). Complete variable domain (other parts from reference TRBV30 and TRBJ2-2): SQTIHQWPATLVQPVGSPLSLECTVEGTSNPNLYWYRQAAGRGLQLLFYSVGIGQISSEVPQNLSASRPQDRQFILSSKKLLLSDSGFYLCAWSAGSNTGELFFGEGSRLTVL.

This rearrangement joins TRBV27 to TRBJ2-6, with D uncertain. Looked up from germline, CDR1 is MNHEY and CDR2 is SMNVEV (reference sequence). The length of the CDR3 is 14 residues. V lost 5 bases, J lost 0 bases, and 5 bases lay in between. CDR3 protein: CASSRDSGANVLTF. DNA of the CDR3: TGTGCCAGCAGTCGCGACTCTGGGGCCAACGTCCTGACTTTC.

The genes are TRBV4-3 and TRBJ2-7, with 8 bases lining up with TRBD2. The CDR3 totals 18 residues. Losses at the gene ends were 1 base for V and 3 bases for J; bases not matched to a gene: 14. Germline V lookup: CDR1 LGHNA, CDR2 YSLEER. The CDR3 DNA follows: TGCGCCAGCAGCCAAGGTCTGGGATATAGCGGGACCAGCTACGAGCAGTACTTC. Its translation: CASSQGLGYSGTSYEQYF.

This clone came up once. The rearrangement links TRBV7-6 to TRBJ2-1; possible D gene TRBD1, 5 bases. CDR3 length: 16 amino acids. Germline V gene data show CDR1 as SGHVS and CDR2 as FNYEAQ. Trimming took 5 bases from V and 4 from J, leaving 18 bases between them. The CDR3 nucleotides read TGTGCCAGCAGCATGCGACAGTCAACGGGTTACAATGAGCAGTTCTTC. Residues: CASSMRQSTGYNEQFF.

The CDR3 here is CASSPGQGPDTQYF. CDR3 bases: TGTGCCAGTAGTCCGGGACAGGGCCCAGATACGCAGTATTTT. The chain joins TRBV19 to TRBJ2-3; 9 nucleotides align to TRBD1. This CDR3 comprises 14 residues. The ends lost 5 bases at V and 4 bases at J; junction bases unmatched: 4. Looked up from germline, CDR1 is LNHDA and CDR2 is SQIVND (reference sequence). Full variable domain (missing parts from reference TRBV19 and TRBJ2-3): DGGITQSPKYLFRKEGQNVTLSCEQNLNHDAMYWYRQDPGQGLRLIYYSQIVNDFQKGDIAEGYSVSREKKESFPLTVTSAQKNPTAFYLCASSPGQGPDTQYFGPGTRLTVL.

This sequence joins TRBV27 and TRBJ1-2; maybe TRBD1 (5 bases). Germline CDR1 and CDR2: MNHEY and SMNVEV (reference sequence). V was clipped by 3 bases and J by 6 bases, with 11 bases between them. This CDR3 contains 13 residues. The CDR3 DNA follows: TGTGCCAGCAGTTTGTTGGGGGGGGATGGCTACACCTTC. Translation: CASSLLGGDGYTF.

This clone has more than one count but fewer than ten. CDR3 protein: CASSFYGTTTDTQYF. The CDR3 coding sequence is TGTGCCAGCAGCTTCTACGGGACTACCACAGATACGCAGTATTTT. This rearrangement joins TRBV11-3 to TRBJ2-3, with TRBD2 identical over 7 bases. Trimming cost V 3 bases and J 2 bases; bases outside gene matches: 5. This CDR3 comprises 15 residues. Germline CDR1 and CDR2: SGHNT and YENEEA.

V gene TRBV7-2 combines with J gene TRBJ1-2; 9 positions match TRBD1. The CDR3 covers 16 residues. CDR1 is SGHTA, CDR2 FQGNSA, per germline. Trimming cost V 2 bases and J 5 bases; bases outside gene matches: 9. The CDR3 protein is CASSLPPGQGLYGYTF. CDR3 sequence (DNA): TGTGCCAGCAGCTTACCACCGGGACAGGGACTTTATGGCTACACCTTC. Combining the CDR3 with reference TRBV7-2 and TRBJ1-2 gives the whole variable domain GAGVSQSPSNKVTEKGKDVELRCDPISGHTALYWYRQSLGQGLEFLIYFQGNSAPDKSGLPSDRFSAERTGGSVSTLTIQRTQQEDSAVYLCASSLPPGQGLYGYTFGSGTRLTVV.

The chain joins TRBV3-1 (or the pseudogene TRBV3-2) to TRBJ1-2; the match to TRBD1 covers 7 bases. The trim removed 0 bases at V and 4 bases at J, leaving 5 bases unmatched. The germline gives CDR1 LGHDT, CDR2 YNNKEL (reference sequence). CDR3 length: 15 residues. CDR3 DNA: TGTGCCAGCAGCCAAGAGACAGGGTTTAGCTATGGCTACACCTTC. It yields the protein CASSQETGFSYGYTF.

This sequence joins TRBV9 and TRBJ2-7; D might be TRBD2 (5 bases). This CDR3 is 14 amino acids long. With 4 bases removed from V and 5 bases from J, the gap between germline ends came to 16 bases. Germline CDR1 reads SGDLS; CDR2 reads YYNGEE. The CDR3 nucleotides read TGTGCCAGCAGCCCAGCGGTGGGGAAGGACGAGCAGTACTTC. Protein: CASSPAVGKDEQYF.

The rearrangement uses TRBV7-2 and TRBJ2-7; no clear D. Germline V gene sequence: CDR1 SGHTA, CDR2 FQGNSA. This CDR3 region has 16 residues. The V end lost 1 base, the J end lost 0 bases, and 13 bases lay between the germline ends. This CDR3 reads CASSLDATTYSYEQYF. CDR3 coding DNA: TGTGCCAGCAGCTTAGACGCGACAACTTACTCCTACGAGCAGTACTTC.